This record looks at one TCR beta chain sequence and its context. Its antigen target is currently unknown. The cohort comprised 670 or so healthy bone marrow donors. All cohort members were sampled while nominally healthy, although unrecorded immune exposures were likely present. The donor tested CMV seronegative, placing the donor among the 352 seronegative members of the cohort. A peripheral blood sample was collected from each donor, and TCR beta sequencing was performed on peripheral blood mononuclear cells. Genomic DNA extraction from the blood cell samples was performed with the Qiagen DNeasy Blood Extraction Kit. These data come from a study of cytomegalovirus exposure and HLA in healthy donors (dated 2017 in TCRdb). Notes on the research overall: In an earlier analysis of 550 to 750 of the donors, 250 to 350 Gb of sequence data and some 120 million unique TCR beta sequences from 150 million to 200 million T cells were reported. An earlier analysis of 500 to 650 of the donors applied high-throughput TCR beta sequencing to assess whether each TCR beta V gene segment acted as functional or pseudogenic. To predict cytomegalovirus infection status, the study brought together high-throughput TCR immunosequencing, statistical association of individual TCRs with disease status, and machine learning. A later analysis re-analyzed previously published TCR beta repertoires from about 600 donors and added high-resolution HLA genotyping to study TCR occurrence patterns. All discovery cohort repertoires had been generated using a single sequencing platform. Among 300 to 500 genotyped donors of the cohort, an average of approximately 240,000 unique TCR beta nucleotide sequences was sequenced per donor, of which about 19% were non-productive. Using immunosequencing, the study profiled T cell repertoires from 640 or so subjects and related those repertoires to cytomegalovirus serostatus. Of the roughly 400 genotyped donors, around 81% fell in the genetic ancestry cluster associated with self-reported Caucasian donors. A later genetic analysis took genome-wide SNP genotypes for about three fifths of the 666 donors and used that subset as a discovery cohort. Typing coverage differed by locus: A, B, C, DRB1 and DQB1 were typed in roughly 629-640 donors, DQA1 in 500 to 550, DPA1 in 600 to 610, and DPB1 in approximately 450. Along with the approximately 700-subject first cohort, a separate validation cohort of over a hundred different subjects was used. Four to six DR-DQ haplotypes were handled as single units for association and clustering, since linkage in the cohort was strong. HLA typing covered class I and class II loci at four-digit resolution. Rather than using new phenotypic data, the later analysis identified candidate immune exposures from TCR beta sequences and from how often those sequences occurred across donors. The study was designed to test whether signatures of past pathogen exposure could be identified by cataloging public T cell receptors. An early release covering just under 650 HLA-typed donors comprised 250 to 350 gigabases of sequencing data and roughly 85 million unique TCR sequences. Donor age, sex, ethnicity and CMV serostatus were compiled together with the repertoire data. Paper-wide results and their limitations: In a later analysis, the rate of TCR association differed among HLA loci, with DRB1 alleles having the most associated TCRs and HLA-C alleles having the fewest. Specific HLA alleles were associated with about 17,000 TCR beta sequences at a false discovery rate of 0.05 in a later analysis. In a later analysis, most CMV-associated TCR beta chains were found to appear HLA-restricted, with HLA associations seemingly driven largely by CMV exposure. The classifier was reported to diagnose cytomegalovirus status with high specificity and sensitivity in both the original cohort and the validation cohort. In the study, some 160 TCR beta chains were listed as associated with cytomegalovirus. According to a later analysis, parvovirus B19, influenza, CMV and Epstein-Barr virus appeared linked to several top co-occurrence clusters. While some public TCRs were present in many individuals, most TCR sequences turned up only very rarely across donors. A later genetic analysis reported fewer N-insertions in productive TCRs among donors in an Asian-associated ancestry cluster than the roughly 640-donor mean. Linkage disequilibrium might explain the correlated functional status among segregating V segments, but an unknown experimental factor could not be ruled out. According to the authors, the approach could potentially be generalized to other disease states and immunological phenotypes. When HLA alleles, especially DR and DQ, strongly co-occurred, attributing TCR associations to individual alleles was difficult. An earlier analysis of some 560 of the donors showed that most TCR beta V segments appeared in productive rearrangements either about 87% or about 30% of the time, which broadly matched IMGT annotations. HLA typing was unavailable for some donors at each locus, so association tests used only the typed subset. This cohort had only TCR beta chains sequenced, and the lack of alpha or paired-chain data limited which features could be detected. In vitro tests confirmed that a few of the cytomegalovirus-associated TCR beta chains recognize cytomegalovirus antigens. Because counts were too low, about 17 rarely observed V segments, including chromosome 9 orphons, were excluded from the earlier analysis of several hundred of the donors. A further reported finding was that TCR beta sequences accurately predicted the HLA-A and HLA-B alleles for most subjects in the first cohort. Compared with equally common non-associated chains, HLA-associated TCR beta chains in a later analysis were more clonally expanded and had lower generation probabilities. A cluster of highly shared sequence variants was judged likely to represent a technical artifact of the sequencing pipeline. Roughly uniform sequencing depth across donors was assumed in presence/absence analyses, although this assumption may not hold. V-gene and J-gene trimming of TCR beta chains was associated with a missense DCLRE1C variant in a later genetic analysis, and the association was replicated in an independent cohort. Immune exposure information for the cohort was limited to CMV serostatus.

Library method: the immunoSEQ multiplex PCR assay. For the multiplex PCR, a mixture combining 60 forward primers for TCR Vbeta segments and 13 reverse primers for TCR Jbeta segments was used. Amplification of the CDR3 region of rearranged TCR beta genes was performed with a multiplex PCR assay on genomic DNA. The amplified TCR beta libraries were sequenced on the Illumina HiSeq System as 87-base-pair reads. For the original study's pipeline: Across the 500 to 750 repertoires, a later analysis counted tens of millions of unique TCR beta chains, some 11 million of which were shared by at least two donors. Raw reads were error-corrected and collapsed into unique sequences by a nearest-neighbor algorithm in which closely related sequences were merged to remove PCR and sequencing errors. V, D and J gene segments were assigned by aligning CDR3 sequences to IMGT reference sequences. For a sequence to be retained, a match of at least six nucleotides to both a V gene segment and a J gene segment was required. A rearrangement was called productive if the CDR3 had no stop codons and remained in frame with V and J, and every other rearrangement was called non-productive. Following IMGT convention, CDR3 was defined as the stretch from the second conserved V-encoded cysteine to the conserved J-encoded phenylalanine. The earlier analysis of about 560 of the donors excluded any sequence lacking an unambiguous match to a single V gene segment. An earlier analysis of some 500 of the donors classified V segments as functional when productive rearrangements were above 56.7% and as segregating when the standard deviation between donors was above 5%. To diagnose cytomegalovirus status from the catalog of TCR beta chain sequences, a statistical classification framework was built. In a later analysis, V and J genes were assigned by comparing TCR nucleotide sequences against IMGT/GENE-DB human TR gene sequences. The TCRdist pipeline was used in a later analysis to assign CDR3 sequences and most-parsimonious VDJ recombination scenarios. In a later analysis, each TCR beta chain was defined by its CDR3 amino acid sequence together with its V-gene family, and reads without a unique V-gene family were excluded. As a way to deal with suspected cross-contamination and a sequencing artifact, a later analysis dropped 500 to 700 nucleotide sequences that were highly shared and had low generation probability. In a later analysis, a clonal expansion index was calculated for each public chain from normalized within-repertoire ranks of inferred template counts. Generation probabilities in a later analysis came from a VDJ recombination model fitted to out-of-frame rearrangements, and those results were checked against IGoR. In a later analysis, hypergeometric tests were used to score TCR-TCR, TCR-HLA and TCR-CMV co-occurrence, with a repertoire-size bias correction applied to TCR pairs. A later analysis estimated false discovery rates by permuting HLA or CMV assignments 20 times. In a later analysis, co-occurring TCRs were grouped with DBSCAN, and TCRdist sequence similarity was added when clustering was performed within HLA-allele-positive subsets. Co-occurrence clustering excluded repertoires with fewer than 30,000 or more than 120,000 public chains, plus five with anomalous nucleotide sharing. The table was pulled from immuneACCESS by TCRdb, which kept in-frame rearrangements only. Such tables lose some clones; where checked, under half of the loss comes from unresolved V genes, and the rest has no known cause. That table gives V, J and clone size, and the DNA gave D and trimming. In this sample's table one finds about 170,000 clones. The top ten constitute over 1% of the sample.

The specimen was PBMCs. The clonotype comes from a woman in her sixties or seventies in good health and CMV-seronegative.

The nucleotides read TGTGCCAGCGTAGAAGGGCGCGGGCGGAACATTCAGTACTTC. Translated, this gives CASVEGRGRNIQYF. This receptor chain uses TRBV6-1 and TRBJ2-4; tentative D gene TRBD2, with 5 bases matching. Trimming costs V 8 bases and J 7 bases, and their ends lie 18 bases apart. The CDR3 covers 14 residues, taking in both the cysteine and the phenylalanine. Only the CDR3 DNA stays, 42 bases, in frame from base 1. CDR1 and CDR2 (MNHNS, SASEGT) derive from the germline V gene.